A selection of T cell receptor beta chains follows, all from one sample in a study of blood T cell repertoires in COVID-19. Repertoires were generated with immunoSEQ multiplex PCR, while TCRdb's copy carries only in-frame clones and drops some. Of around 210,000 clones in the sample, roughly nine tenths were seen once. The source material was peripheral blood. The receptors were sampled from a woman aged 70-85 years with acute or convalescent COVID-19. Both conserved end residues are part of each CDR3. A D gene is named only where the DNA matches it firmly. Part of the rows lack a size; the others show once, few, many or a class for expanded clones.

>once|TRBJ1-2|13|-|TRBV10-3
CAISAKQGYGYTF
TGTGCCATCAGTGCCAAACAGGGCTATGGCTACACCTTC
>-|TRBJ1-3|13|-|TRBV5-5
CASSLQAGNTIYF
TGTGCCAGCAGCTTGCAGGCTGGAAACACCATATATTTT
>-|TRBJ1-2|16|-|TRBV5-8
CASRRIWTERSYGYTF
TGTGCCAGCCGGCGTATTTGGACAGAGCGATCTTATGGCTACACCTTC
>-|TRBJ1-2|15|TRBD1|TRBV19
CASNAGGSLNYGYTF
TGTGCCAGTAATGCAGGGGGCTCCCTTAACTATGGCTACACCTTC
>few|TRBJ1-1|14|-|TRBV28
CASTRAAVNTEAFF
TGTGCCAGCACCCGAGCGGCCGTGAACACTGAAGCTTTCTTT
>-|TRBJ1-2|16|-|TRBV5-6
CASSRFGGGQDRGYTF
TGTGCCAGCAGCCGCTTCGGGGGGGGCCAGGACCGTGGCTACACCTTC
>-|TRBJ1-4|15|-|TRBV18
CASSPEHRSIEKLFF
TGTGCCAGCTCACCAGAGCACAGAAGCATAGAAAAACTGTTTTTT
>-|TRBJ1-2|14|-|TRBV6-2/TRBV6-3
CASSFSRQAHGYTF
TGTGCCAGCAGTTTCTCTCGACAGGCTCATGGCTACACCTTC
>-|TRBJ1-4|14|-|TRBV6-5
CASRADWANEKLFF
TGTGCCAGCAGGGCGGATTGGGCTAATGAAAAACTGTTTTTT
>-|TRBJ1-2|13|-|TRBV27
CASSLKQNYGYTF
TGTGCCAGCAGCCTCAAACAGAACTATGGCTACACCTTC
>-|TRBJ2-2|18|-|TRBV5-6
CASSLGGGASANTGELFF
TGTGCCAGCAGCTTGGGTGGTGGGGCCTCCGCGAACACCGGGGAGCTGTTTTTT
>-|TRBJ1-1|14|-|TRBV5-1
CASSLSRRGTEAFF
TGCGCCAGCAGCTTGTCACGGCGGGGCACTGAAGCTTTCTTT
>-|TRBJ1-2|13|-|TRBV12-5
CASAPRVNYGYTF
TGTGCTAGTGCCCCGAGGGTGAACTATGGCTACACCTTC
>-|TRBJ2-7|15|TRBD1|TRBV5-5
CASSWTGTVGYEQYF
TGTGCCAGCAGCTGGACCGGGACAGTCGGCTACGAGCAGTACTTC